A single sample is the source of the 22 T cell receptor beta chains below, sequenced in a study of blood T cell repertoires in COVID-19. Using immunoSEQ multiplex PCR, the repertoire was profiled, and TCRdb retains in-frame clones only, with some absent. Here the sample spans fewer than 150,000 clones, 77% being singletons. Sequenced: peripheral blood. The source of these receptors is a man older than 75 with acute or convalescent COVID-19.

This clone was observed once. This sequence joins TRBV19 and TRBJ2-7, with 7 bases lining up with TRBD1. The CDR3 is 15 amino acids. J lost 5 bases, V lost 5 bases, and 12 bases had no gene match. CDR1 LNHDA and CDR2 SQIVND come from the germline V gene (reference sequence). The CDR3 region is CASSEGTVGRDEQYF. The CDR3 nucleotides are TGTGCCAGTAGTGAAGGGACAGTCGGGCGCGACGAGCAGTACTTC.

The chain carries TRBV6-2 or TRBV6-3 and TRBJ2-2; 14 nucleotides align to TRBD2. The CDR3 is 18 residues long. Germline CDR1 and CDR2: MNHEY and SVGEGT. The J segment lost 2 bases and the V segment lost 4 bases, leaving 6 bases of the junction unmatched. In nucleotides, the CDR3 is TGTGCCAGCAGTTCGAGACTAGCGGGGGGGCAAAACACCGGGGAGCTGTTTTTT. This gives the protein CASSSRLAGGQNTGELFF.

This sequence joins TRBV4-1 and TRBJ2-7; 7 bases are a match to TRBD2. J was trimmed by 5 bases and V by 3 bases; bases with no gene match: 13. Germline V gene lookup returns CDR1 MGHRA and CDR2 YSYEKL. There are 16 residues in the CDR3. This CDR3 is CASSQGVRTSYNEQYF. The CDR3 bases are TGCGCCAGCAGCCAGGGGGTGCGGACTAGTTACAACGAGCAGTACTTC.

V gene TRBV7-2 combines with J gene TRBJ2-7, with 8 bases aligning to TRBD1. The CDR3 sequence is 14 residues long. Per germline, CDR1 SGHTA and CDR2 FQGNSA. V lost 4 bases to trimming and J lost 6 bases; unmatched junction nucleotides: 8. The CDR3 region has the DNA TGTGCCAGCAGCTATAAACCAGGGGGCGCCGAGCAGTACTTC. This gives the protein CASSYKPGGAEQYF.

The chain couples TRBV2 to TRBJ2-5; 13 nucleotides agree with TRBD2. The CDR3 totals 17 residues. J was trimmed by 5 bases and V by 1 base; bases with no gene match: 7. Germline-derived CDR1 and CDR2 are SNHLY and FYNNEI. The CDR3 DNA follows: TGTGCCAGCAGTGAAGGGACTAGCGGGGGCCCTCGGGAGACCCAGTACTTC. Encoded protein: CASSEGTSGGPRETQYF. Looking up the rest from reference TRBV2 and TRBJ2-5 gives the full variable domain: EPEVTQTPSHQVTQMGQEVILRCVPISNHLYFYWYRQILGQKVEFLVSFYNNEISEKSEIFDDQFSVERPDGSNFTLKIRSTKLEDSAMYFCASSEGTSGGPRETQYFGPGTRLLVL.

This clone appeared a single time. The gene calls are TRBV28 and TRBJ2-1; 12 nucleotides agree with TRBD2. Germline CDR1 and CDR2: MDHEN and SYDVKM. This CDR3 spans 15 amino acids. The V segment lost 6 bases and the J segment 4 bases; nucleotides outside the gene matches: 4. The CDR3 coding sequence is TGTGCCAGCAGCAGCCTAGCGGGGGGGTACAATGAGCAGTTCTTC. It encodes CASSSLAGGYNEQFF.

This clone was seen more than once but under ten times. This rearrangement joins TRBV6-5 to TRBJ2-7; 8 nucleotides match TRBD1. Germline V gene sequence: CDR1 MNHEY, CDR2 SVGAGI. Trimming cost V 0 bases and J 7 bases; bases outside gene matches: 5. The CDR3 consists of 14 residues. The CDR3 loop reads CASSYSQGAREQYF. For the CDR3, the DNA is TGTGCCAGCAGTTACTCGCAGGGGGCGCGAGAGCAGTACTTC.

This sequence joins TRBV5-6 and TRBJ2-7; 8 nucleotides agree with TRBD2. Germline V gives CDR1 SGHDT, CDR2 YYEEEE. Trimming removed 6 bases from V and 2 bases from J; junction bases left unmatched: 7. CDR3 length equals 14 residues. The CDR3 protein is CASKKDSGAYEQYF. The CDR3 DNA follows: TGTGCCAGCAAAAAGGATAGCGGGGCCTACGAGCAGTACTTC.

The CDR3 loop is CASSLLIPGLAGGRTGNTQYF. The CDR3, as DNA: TGTGCCAGCAGCCTCCTCATTCCCGGACTAGCGGGGGGGCGGACCGGTAATACGCAGTATTTT. The chain is built from TRBV4-2 and TRBJ2-3; 15 bases line up with TRBD2. Germline V lookup: CDR1 LGHNA, CDR2 YNFKEQ. V gave up 4 bases and J gave up 7 bases; unmatched junction bases: 21. The CDR3 has 21 residues.

V and J are TRBV5-1 and TRBJ2-2, with 14 bases identical to TRBD2. The CDR3 runs to 18 residues. From germline, CDR1 is SGHRS and CDR2 YFSETQ. The V gene end was trimmed by 4 bases and the J gene end by 2 bases; junction bases not matched to a gene: 7. The CDR3 region is CASSPGTSGGPNTGELFF. CDR3 bases: TGCGCCAGCAGCCCCGGGACTAGCGGGGGCCCTAACACCGGGGAGCTGTTTTTT.

This clone has only a few counts. The chain carries TRBV6-4 and TRBJ1-2; 7 positions match TRBD1. V shed 5 bases and J 4 bases; nucleotides not matched to a gene: 16. This CDR3 is 17 amino acids long. CDR1 and CDR2 (germline): MRHNA, SNTAGT. DNA for the CDR3: TGTGCCAGCAGTCCTTCCCGTGGGGGACAGACTCGCTATGGCTACACCTTC. This translates into CASSPSRGGQTRYGYTF.

Only a few counts were recorded for this clone. V is TRBV5-4 and J is TRBJ2-1; tentative D call: TRBD1 (5 bases). V gave up 2 bases and J gave up 2 bases, with 8 bases separating them. The CDR3 loop spans 14 amino acids. Germline values: CDR1 SGHNT, CDR2 YYREEE (reference sequence). The CDR3 DNA reads as TGTGCCAGCAGCTTTCAGGGAACCTACAATGAGCAGTTCTTC. It yields the protein CASSFQGTYNEQFF.

This clone was recorded many times. The chain combines TRBV11-2 with TRBJ2-7; D perhaps matches TRBD1 (6 bases). V shed 2 bases and J shed 4 bases, with 9 bases lying between them. The V gene's germline CDR1 is SGHAT and CDR2 FQNNGV. The CDR3 is 13 residues long. Written as DNA, the CDR3 is TGTGCCAGCAGCTTACGCAGGGGTTACGAGCAGTACTTC. Translation: CASSLRRGYEQYF. The variable domain in full, completed from reference TRBV11-2 and TRBJ2-7, reads EAGVAQSPRYKIIEKRQSVAFWCNPISGHATLYWYQQILGQGPKLLIQFQNNGVVDDSQLPKDRFSAERLKGVDSTLKIQPAKLEDSAVYLCASSLRRGYEQYFGPGTRLTVT.

This clone has only one observation. J is TRBJ2-7 and V is TRBV20-1; 9 nucleotides align to TRBD1. Germline V CDR1 and CDR2: DFQATT, SNEGSKA (reference sequence). The ends lost 3 bases at V and 7 bases at J; junction bases unmatched: 10. The CDR3 runs to 14 residues. The CDR3 sequence is CSASSGTGLWEQYF. Written as DNA, the CDR3 is TGCAGTGCTAGTTCCGGGACAGGGCTATGGGAGCAGTACTTC.

V is TRBV5-1 and J is TRBJ2-2, with 11 bases aligning to TRBD2. Germline values: CDR1 SGHRS, CDR2 YFSETQ. The CDR3 sequence is 14 residues long. V dropped 4 bases and J dropped 6; count of bases not matched to a gene: 2. CDR3 sequence reads: CASSAGLAAGELFF. The CDR3 coding sequence is TGCGCCAGCAGCGCGGGACTAGCGGCCGGGGAGCTGTTTTTT.

The CDR3 reads CASSLASSYEQYF. The CDR3 coding sequence is TGTGCCAGCAGCTTGGCTTCGTCCTACGAGCAGTACTTC. This chain connects TRBV5-5 to TRBJ2-7; the D is unclear. The V gene's germline CDR1 is SGHKS and CDR2 YYEKEE (reference sequence). Trimming took 0 bases from V and 1 from J, leaving 5 bases between them. The length of the CDR3 is 13 residues. Together with reference TRBV5-5 and TRBJ2-7, the CDR3 gives the full variable domain: DAGVTQSPTHLIKTRGQQVTLRCSPISGHKSVSWYQQVLGQGPQFIFQYYEKEERGRGNFPDRFSARQFPNYSSELNVNALLLGDSALYLCASSLASSYEQYFGPGTRLTVT.

The chain has TRBV5-6 and TRBJ2-5; D might be TRBD2 (6 bases). The CDR3 is 15 amino acids. Germline V gives CDR1 SGHDT, CDR2 YYEEEE. The ends were cut back, 4 bases at V and 5 bases at J, with 18 bases in the middle. The CDR3, as DNA: TGTGCCAGCAGCCACCGGGGACTGGCCAAGGAGACCCAGTACTTC. Residues: CASSHRGLAKETQYF.

This rearrangement joins TRBV6-2 or TRBV6-3 to TRBJ2-1; D possibly corresponds to TRBD1 (6 bases). The CDR3 is made up of 14 amino acids. The V gene lost 5 bases and the J gene lost 9 bases, with 17 bases spanning the gap. Germline assignment: CDR1 MNHEY and CDR2 SVGEGT. The CDR3 here is CASSHPGPGAEQFF. In DNA, the CDR3 is TGTGCCAGCAGTCACCCGGGGCCAGGGGCTGAGCAGTTCTTC.

This clone was counted between two and nine times. The J gene is TRBJ2-3, the V gene TRBV5-4; 7 nucleotides align to TRBD1. The CDR3 runs 16 residues. V lost 4 bases and J lost 2; bases outside the gene matches: 10. CDR1 and CDR2 (germline): SGHNT, YYREEE (reference sequence). CDR3 in DNA: TGTGCCAGCAGCCAAGGGGGCAAGTCGAACACAGATACGCAGTATTTT. This translates into CASSQGGKSNTDTQYF.

The V gene is TRBV5-1, the J gene TRBJ2-3; 9 bases line up with TRBD2. J lost 2 bases, V lost 4 bases, and 14 bases had no gene match. The CDR3 consists of 18 residues. Per germline, CDR1 SGHRS and CDR2 YFSETQ. The CDR3 reads CASSPEGTSRINTDTQYF. For the CDR3, the DNA is TGCGCCAGCAGCCCGGAGGGGACTAGCCGGATAAACACAGATACGCAGTATTTT.

This chain joins TRBV15 and TRBJ1-3, with D perhaps matching TRBD1 (5 bases). Trimming shortened V by 0 bases and J by 4 bases, and 13 bases separated the two germline ends. The CDR3 spans 16 residues. Per germline, CDR1 LNHNV and CDR2 YYDKDF (reference sequence). Here the CDR3 DNA reads TGTGCCACCAGCAGAGACAACAGGTTGACCGGAAACACCATATATTTT. It is translated as CATSRDNRLTGNTIYF.

The chain joins TRBV2 to TRBJ2-7, with 7 bases fitting TRBD1. Germline V lookup: CDR1 SNHLY, CDR2 FYNNEI. After removal of 6 bases from V and 3 bases from J, the junction contained 14 bases not matched to a gene. The CDR3 has 16 residues. The DNA of the CDR3 is TGTGCCAGCAGGGGGTTAGTTTGGGGACAGAGCTACGAGCAGTACTTC. Translating gives CASRGLVWGQSYEQYF.